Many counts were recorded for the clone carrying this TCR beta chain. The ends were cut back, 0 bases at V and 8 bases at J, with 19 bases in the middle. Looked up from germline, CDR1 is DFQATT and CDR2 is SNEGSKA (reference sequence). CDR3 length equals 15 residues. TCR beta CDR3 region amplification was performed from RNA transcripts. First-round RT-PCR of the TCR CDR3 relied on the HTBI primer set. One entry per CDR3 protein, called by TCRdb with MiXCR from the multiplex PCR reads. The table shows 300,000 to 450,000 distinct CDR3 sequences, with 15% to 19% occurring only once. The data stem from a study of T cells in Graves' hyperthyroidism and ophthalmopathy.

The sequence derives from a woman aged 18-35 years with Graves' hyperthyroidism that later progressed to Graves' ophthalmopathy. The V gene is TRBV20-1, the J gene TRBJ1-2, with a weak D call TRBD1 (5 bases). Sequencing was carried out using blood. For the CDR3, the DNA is TGCAGTGCTAGAGATCCACGCAGGGTGAAGGGAGGCTACACCTTC. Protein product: CSARDPRRVKGGYTF.